Below are 31 T cell receptor beta chains sequenced from a single sample in a study of blood T cell repertoires in COVID-19. Sequencing used immunoSEQ multiplex PCR; TCRdb keeps in-frame clones, though not all of them. The sample shows 250,000 or so clones, about four fifths of them seen only once. Sequenced input: peripheral blood. The source of these receptors is a man under 40 who had recovered from COVID-19.

The chain combines TRBV2 with TRBJ1-2; TRBD1 matches 7 bases. The ends lost 9 bases at V and 4 bases at J; junction bases unmatched: 14. This CDR3 spans 15 amino acids. Germline assignment: CDR1 SNHLY and CDR2 FYNNEI. CDR3 sequence (DNA): TGTGCCAGTACCCTCGAAGAGCAGGGGGGCTATGGCTACACCTTC. It codes for CASTLEEQGGYGYTF.

The chain uses TRBV12-5 and TRBJ2-2; TRBD1 agrees at 10 bases. After removal of 0 bases from V and 6 bases from J, the junction contained 13 bases not matched to a gene. Germline V gene lookup returns CDR1 LGHNT and CDR2 FRNRAP. This CDR3 contains 19 residues. The CDR3 sequence is CASGLVPGQGTVRAGELFF. The CDR3 nucleotides read TGTGCTAGTGGTTTGGTACCGGGACAGGGGACCGTGAGGGCCGGGGAGCTGTTTTTT.

The chain combines TRBV7-9 with TRBJ2-5; D remains unclear. Germline V lookup: CDR1 SEHNR, CDR2 FQNEAQ (reference sequence). The V gene lost 4 bases and the J gene lost 10 bases, with 19 bases spanning the gap. The CDR3 contains 14 residues. CDR3 bases: TGTGCCAGCAGCTCTCCTAAATCTACTGTTGACCAGTACTTC. This translates into CASSSPKSTVDQYF.

This clone was counted between two and nine times. The chain carries TRBV6-2 or TRBV6-3 and TRBJ2-2, with 7 bases fitting TRBD1. The CDR3 sequence is 15 residues long. V was pared by 5 bases and J by 4 bases, with 7 bases of the junction left unmatched. Germline V gene sequence: CDR1 MNHEY, CDR2 SVGEGT. CDR3 DNA sequence: TGTGCCAGCAGTGTATCAGGGACAGTCACCGGGGAGCTGTTTTTT. This gives the protein CASSVSGTVTGELFF.

This clone appeared a single time. The chain recombines TRBV28 with TRBJ1-2, with TRBD1 matching over 9 bases. In germline, CDR1 is MDHEN, CDR2 SYDVKM. The CDR3 covers 13 residues. V shed 8 bases and J 3 bases; nucleotides not matched to a gene: 4. CDR3 nucleotides: TGTGCCAGCGCACAGGGGGCGGACTATGGCTACACCTTC. It specifies CASAQGADYGYTF.

A remark on this clone: The sample has other DNA sequences that encode this CDR3 too. This rearrangement joins TRBV9 to TRBJ1-2; 7 positions agree with TRBD1. Trimming at V came to 2 bases and at J to 2 bases, leaving 0 bases not matched to a gene. The CDR3 spans 13 residues. Germline V gene lookup returns CDR1 SGDLS and CDR2 YYNGEE. CDR3 DNA: TGTGCCAGCAGCGTGGACAGGAACTATGGCTACACCTTC. The encoded protein is CASSVDRNYGYTF.

The gene calls are TRBV6-5 and TRBJ2-3, with D possibly TRBD2 on 7 matching bases. V was clipped by 7 bases and J by 6 bases, with 17 bases between them. CDR1 MNHEY and CDR2 SVGAGI come from the germline V gene. CDR3 length equals 14 residues. The CDR3 region is CASKVGGAGDTQYF. In DNA, the CDR3 is TGTGCCAGCAAAGTTGGGGGGGCAGGTGATACGCAGTATTTT.

V usage is TRBV7-8 and J usage is TRBJ2-7, with TRBD2 as a possible D gene (6 bases). V was clipped by 3 bases and J by 1 base, with 13 bases between them. Germline lookup yields CDR1 SGHVS and CDR2 FQNEAQ. There are 15 residues in the CDR3. The CDR3 reads CASSLGRDSSYEQYF. In DNA form, the CDR3 reads TGTGCCAGCAGCTTGGGCCGGGACTCTTCCTACGAGCAGTACTTC.

The rearrangement links TRBV7-8 to TRBJ2-3; TRBD1 aligns across 12 bases. V trimming: 5 bases; J trimming: 3 bases; junction bases outside the gene matches: 6. The CDR3 extends over 16 amino acids. Per the germline V gene, CDR1 is SGHVS and CDR2 is FQNEAQ. The CDR3, as DNA: TGTGCCAGCAGCCTTGGGACAGGGGGCAGGACAGATACGCAGTATTTT. Translation: CASSLGTGGRTDTQYF.

The rearrangement links TRBV6-2 or TRBV6-3 to TRBJ1-2; TRBD1 matches at 8 bases. The CDR3 consists of 15 residues. V dropped 6 bases and J dropped 7; count of bases not matched to a gene: 13. CDR1 is MNHEY and CDR2 is SVGEGT in the germline V gene. CDR3 in amino acids: CASSLLGQGDRGYTF. As DNA, the CDR3 is TGTGCCAGCAGCCTCCTCGGACAGGGAGATCGTGGCTACACCTTC.

The chain couples TRBV21-1 to TRBJ1-1. TRBV21-1 is annotated as a pseudogene. The CDR3 sequence is 14 residues long. CDR3 region: CASSKAGGGTEAFF. DNA of the CDR3: TGTGCCAGCAGCAAAGCTGGGGGAGGAACTGAAGCTTTCTTT.

J is TRBJ1-6 and V is TRBV10-3, with 7 bases identical to TRBD1. The CDR3 runs to 14 residues. Germline V gene data show CDR1 as ENHRY and CDR2 as SYGVKD. V dropped 5 bases and J dropped 5; count of bases not matched to a gene: 3. In DNA, the CDR3 is TGTGCCATCAGTAGGGACAGAAATAATTCACCCCTCCACTTT. This sequence encodes CAISRDRNNSPLHF.

The J gene is TRBJ2-4, the V gene TRBV18; D is uncertain. The V gene lost 2 bases and the J gene lost 7 bases, with 6 bases spanning the gap. The CDR3 covers 12 residues. CDR1 KGHSH and CDR2 LQKENI come from the germline V gene. The CDR3 sequence: CASSPDQNIQYF. The CDR3 coding sequence is TGTGCCAGCTCACCAGATCAGAACATTCAGTACTTC.

This clone was recorded only once. The rearrangement links TRBV19 to TRBJ2-5; 8 bases align to TRBD2. V lost 11 bases, J lost 5 bases, and 10 bases stayed unmatched. This CDR3 is built from 13 residues. Germline V gene sequence: CDR1 LNHDA, CDR2 SQIVND (reference sequence). CDR3 loop: CAARGGARETQYF. CDR3 DNA: TGTGCCGCCCGGGGGGGGGCGAGGGAGACCCAGTACTTC.

The chain combines TRBV6-2 or TRBV6-3 with TRBJ1-1; D gene unclear. Germline CDR1 reads MNHEY; CDR2 reads SVGEGT. The CDR3 covers 13 residues. V was shortened by 5 bases and J by 1 base, with 8 bases between the two germline ends. DNA for the CDR3: TGTGCCAGCAGTCTAGAGGAGAACACTGAAGCTTTCTTT. It encodes CASSLEENTEAFF.

The V gene is TRBV5-1, the J gene TRBJ1-1, with no clear D. The CDR3 is made up of 12 amino acids. Trimming shortened V by 0 bases and J by 3 bases, and 3 bases separated the two germline ends. Germline V gene data show CDR1 as SGHRS and CDR2 as YFSETQ. The CDR3 DNA is TGCGCCAGCAGCTTGGGAGACACTGAAGCTTTCTTT. Residues: CASSLGDTEAFF.

The chain couples TRBV4-1 to TRBJ1-6; tentative D call: TRBD1 (6 bases). Trimming cost V 0 bases and J 6 bases, with 12 bases left between them. The CDR3 length is 16 residues. From germline, CDR1 is MGHRA and CDR2 YSYEKL. CDR3 nucleotide sequence: TGCGCCAGCAGCCAAGATACGGGGGGCACTAATTCACCCCTCCACTTT. It codes for CASSQDTGGTNSPLHF.

V is TRBV6-5 and J is TRBJ2-2, with 8 bases matching TRBD2. There are 14 residues in the CDR3. The J segment lost 6 bases and the V segment lost 5 bases, leaving 5 bases of the junction unmatched. Germline V lookup: CDR1 MNHEY, CDR2 SVGAGI. CDR3 protein: CASSQSRGAGELFF. The CDR3 DNA is TGTGCCAGCAGTCAATCGCGGGGGGCCGGGGAGCTGTTTTTT.

This clone was recorded a few times. This rearrangement joins TRBV19 to TRBJ2-7, with a weak D call TRBD2 (5 bases). The CDR3 sequence is 16 residues long. V was pared by 3 bases and J by 5 bases, with 20 bases between. The germline V gene encodes CDR1 LNHDA and CDR2 SQIVND (reference sequence). For the CDR3, the DNA is TGTGCCAGTAGTATTTCGCGGGCCCCCCCTTATGACGAGCAGTACTTC. This sequence encodes CASSISRAPPYDEQYF. Full variable domain (remainder filled in from reference TRBV19 and TRBJ2-7): DGGITQSPKYLFRKEGQNVTLSCEQNLNHDAMYWYRQDPGQGLRLIYYSQIVNDFQKGDIAEGYSVSREKKESFPLTVTSAQKNPTAFYLCASSISRAPPYDEQYFGPGTRLTVT.

The V gene is TRBV7-2, the J gene TRBJ2-7; 8 bases are a match to TRBD2. CDR3 length: 14 residues. Per the germline V gene, CDR1 is SGHTA and CDR2 is FQGNSA. Trimming removed 1 base from V and 5 bases from J; junction bases left unmatched: 4. In nucleotides, the CDR3 is TGTGCCAGCAGCTTAGTCGCCGGGGGGGACGAGCAGTACTTC. This translates into CASSLVAGGDEQYF.

CDR3 amino acids: CASSYARSSMNTEAFF. CDR3 nucleotides: TGTGCCAGCAGCTACGCCAGGTCCTCTATGAACACTGAAGCTTTCTTT. The chain carries TRBV7-8 and TRBJ1-1; D gene ambiguous. The V end was cut by 4 bases, the J end by 0 bases, with 15 bases between. CDR1 and CDR2 from the germline V gene are SGHVS and FQNEAQ. CDR3 length equals 16 residues.

V is TRBV5-1 and J is TRBJ2-7; D may be TRBD1 (6 bases). Per the germline V gene, CDR1 is SGHRS and CDR2 is YFSETQ. The CDR3 is made up of 15 amino acids. V was shortened by 4 bases and J by 6 bases, with 20 bases between the two germline ends. In DNA, the CDR3 is TGCGCCAGCAGCCCGGAGGCAGGGGCGTACGGCGAGCAGTACTTC. This codes for CASSPEAGAYGEQYF. The variable domain in full, with the rest retrieved from reference TRBV5-1 and TRBJ2-7, is KAGVTQTPRYLIKTRGQQVTLSCSPISGHRSVSWYQQTPGQGLQFLFEYFSETQRNKGNFPGRFSGRQFSNSRSEMNVSTLELGDSALYLCASSPEAGAYGEQYFGPGTRLTVT.

The chain employs TRBV6-5 and TRBJ1-5; tentatively, D is TRBD1 (5 bases). There are 15 residues in the CDR3. CDR1 and CDR2 from the germline V gene are MNHEY and SVGAGI. Trimming shortened V by 6 bases and J by 0 bases, and 12 bases separated the two germline ends. Written as DNA, the CDR3 is TGTGCCAGCAGGGGGGGACCTTATAGCAATCAGCCCCAGCATTTT. It specifies CASRGGPYSNQPQHF.

The chain carries TRBV5-1 and TRBJ2-5; the match to TRBD1 covers 12 bases. This CDR3 is 20 amino acids long. V lost 3 bases and J lost 5; bases outside the gene matches: 20. Germline V gene lookup returns CDR1 SGHRS and CDR2 YFSETQ. In DNA, the CDR3 is TGCGCCAGCAGCTCGACTACCGGGACAGGGGGCAGACGAAGCGTGGAGACCCAGTACTTC. Translating gives CASSSTTGTGGRRSVETQYF.

V is TRBV7-2 and J is TRBJ2-5; 11 bases are shared with TRBD1. The germline CDR1 and CDR2 sequences are SGHTA and FQGNSA. The junction had 3 bases not matched to a gene; V was cut back by 4 bases and J by 5 bases. This CDR3 is built from 14 residues. The CDR3 sequence is CASSSDRGQETQYF. CDR3 in DNA: TGTGCCAGCAGCTCGGACAGGGGGCAGGAGACCCAGTACTTC. The whole variable domain, filled in from reference TRBV7-2 and TRBJ2-5, reads GAGVSQSPSNKVTEKGKDVELRCDPISGHTALYWYRQSLGQGLEFLIYFQGNSAPDKSGLPSDRFSAERTGGSVSTLTIQRTQQEDSAVYLCASSSDRGQETQYFGPGTRLLVL.

V is TRBV19 and J is TRBJ2-5; 9 nucleotides line up with TRBD2. V trimming: 3 bases; J trimming: 2 bases; junction bases outside the gene matches: 7. The CDR3 extends over 16 amino acids. CDR1 and CDR2 (germline): LNHDA, SQIVND (reference sequence). The CDR3 region has the DNA TGTGCCAGTAGTATCGGCGGGGGGGCACGTCAAGAGACCCAGTACTTC. Its translation is CASSIGGGARQETQYF.

The chain carries TRBV19 and TRBJ2-7; 9 positions agree with TRBD1. Trimming cost V 4 bases and J 3 bases; bases outside gene matches: 7. Germline V gene lookup returns CDR1 LNHDA and CDR2 SQIVND (reference sequence). The CDR3 is 15 residues long. The CDR3 DNA reads as TGTGCCAGTAGTACGTTACAGGGGGCGCTCTACGAGCAGTACTTC. It translates to CASSTLQGALYEQYF. The variable domain in full, with the rest retrieved from reference TRBV19 and TRBJ2-7, is DGGITQSPKYLFRKEGQNVTLSCEQNLNHDAMYWYRQDPGQGLRLIYYSQIVNDFQKGDIAEGYSVSREKKESFPLTVTSAQKNPTAFYLCASSTLQGALYEQYFGPGTRLTVT.

In this sample, this clone turned up a few times. The chain uses TRBV7-7 and TRBJ2-2; tentatively, D is TRBD2 (5 bases). CDR1 and CDR2 (germline): SSHAT, FNYEAQ (reference sequence). Between the trimmed V and J ends, which lost 4 bases and 7 bases, there was a span of 10 bases. The CDR3 runs to 13 residues. CDR3 sequence (DNA): TGTGCCAGCAGCTCCGTTGAGGGCGGGGAGCTGTTTTTT. Translation: CASSSVEGGELFF.

The gene calls are TRBV9 and TRBJ2-1, with TRBD2 matching 13 bases. The CDR3 has 19 amino acids. Germline V gene lookup returns CDR1 SGDLS and CDR2 YYNGEE. The trim removed 2 bases at V and 1 base at J, leaving 9 bases unmatched. The DNA of the CDR3 is TGTGCCAGCAGCGTCGGACTAGCGGGGGTGGACGATTCCTACAATGAGCAGTTCTTC. Its translation: CASSVGLAGVDDSYNEQFF.

The chain uses TRBV29-1 and TRBJ1-1; possibly TRBD1 for D (6 bases). Germline V gives CDR1 SQVTM, CDR2 ANQGSEA. The length of the CDR3 is 13 residues. Trimming removed 8 bases from V and 2 bases from J, with 15 bases in between. CDR3 DNA sequence: TGCAGCCCAACCCGGGACATTAACACTGAAGCTTTCTTT. Translation: CSPTRDINTEAFF.

Comments on this clone: Other DNA variants within this sample encode the same CDR3. The chain uses TRBV9 and TRBJ1-1, with D hard to call. The CDR3 is 13 residues long. Per the germline V gene, CDR1 is SGDLS and CDR2 is YYNGEE. Between the trimmed V and J ends, which lost 0 bases and 1 base, there was a span of 4 bases. The CDR3 DNA follows: TGTGCCAGCAGCGTAGCGTGGAACACTGAAGCTTTCTTT. It yields the protein CASSVAWNTEAFF. The entire variable domain, with the rest obtained from reference TRBV9 and TRBJ1-1, is as follows: DSGVTQTPKHLITATGQRVTLRCSPRSGDLSVYWYQQSLDQGLQFLIQYYNGEERAKGNILERFSAQQFPDLHSELNLSSLELGDSALYFCASSVAWNTEAFFGQGTRLTVV.